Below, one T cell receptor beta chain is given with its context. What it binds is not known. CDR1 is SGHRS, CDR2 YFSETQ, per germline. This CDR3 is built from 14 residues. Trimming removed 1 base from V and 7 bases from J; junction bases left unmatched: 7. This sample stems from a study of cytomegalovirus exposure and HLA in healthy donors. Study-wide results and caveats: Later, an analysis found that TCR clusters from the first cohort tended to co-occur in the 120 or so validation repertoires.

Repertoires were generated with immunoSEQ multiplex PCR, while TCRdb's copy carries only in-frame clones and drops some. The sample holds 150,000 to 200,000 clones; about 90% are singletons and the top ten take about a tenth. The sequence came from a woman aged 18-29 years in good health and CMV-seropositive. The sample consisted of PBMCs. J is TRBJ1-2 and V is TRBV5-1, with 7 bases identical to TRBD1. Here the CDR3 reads CASSLPDRASGYTF. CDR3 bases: TGCGCCAGCAGCTTGCCCGACAGGGCTTCTGGCTACACCTTC.